The 2 T cell receptor beta chains in this list originate from one sample, sequenced in a study of vaccination and CD4 T cells after COVID-19. These receptors' antigens are unknown. The sample's treatment: 10-day PBMC culture with coronavirus spike peptide pools or control peptides (ViraFEST assay). Sequencing of DNA taken from cultured CD4+ T cells relied on the Oncomine TCR Beta short-read assay. Each CDR3 protein gets one entry after TCRdb re-called the PCR reads with MiXCR. The data hold more than 20,000 distinct CDR3 sequences, with 30% to 35% observed a single time. Sequenced material: cultured CD4+ T cells from blood. The receptors come from a human donor with COVID-19.

This chain uses TRBV28 with TRBJ2-7; TRBD1 is a possible D gene (6 bases). The CDR3 spans 13 residues. Trimming cost V 8 bases and J 3 bases, with 14 bases left between them. Germline lookup yields CDR1 MDHEN and CDR2 SYDVKM. In DNA form, the CDR3 reads TGTGCCAGCTCCAGGACAGCCAACTACGAGCAGTACTTC. Its protein is CASSRTANYEQYF.

This chain links TRBV11-3 with TRBJ2-7; D gene ambiguous. V lost 0 bases and J lost 3, with 3 bases in between. Germline CDR1 reads SGHNT; CDR2 reads YENEEA. The CDR3 length is 12 residues. CDR3 in DNA: TGTGCCAGCAGCTTAGATATCTACGAGCAGTACTTC. It is translated as CASSLDIYEQYF. Based on the CDR3 plus reference TRBV11-3 and TRBJ2-7, the full variable domain is EAGVVQSPRYKIIEKKQPVAFWCNPISGHNTLYWYLQNLGQGPELLIRYENEEAVDDSQLPKDRFSAERLKGVDSTLKIQPAELGDSAVYLCASSLDIYEQYFGPGTRLTVT.